This T cell receptor (beta chain) was identified in a study of human T cells and chemical hapten exposure. As for the study in general: Patients' scalps got diphenylcyclopropenone weekly throughout the approximately 25-week study. DPC (0.01%) was patch tested on the upper back and read at 6 days. Findings and caveats of the study: Expanded TCRs were compared with controls, and the expanded TCRs formed significantly more large CDR3 similarity clusters.

TCRdb re-called the RACE reads through MiXCR, storing one row per CDR3 protein. Here the sample spans 130,000 or so distinct CDR3 sequences, around 11% being singletons. The time point was: patch test 3, about 24 weeks after DPC sensitization. Treatment meaning: therapeutic diphenylcyclopropenone sensitization with weekly scalp DPC. Unfractionated whole blood served as the source for total RNA extraction. Many counts were recorded for this clonotype. Its antigen is undetermined. The sequenced sample was whole blood, obtained in connection with sensitization to the hapten diphenylcyclopropenone (DPC). The sequence came from a woman aged 45-60 years with alopecia areata. Some clones in this sample may be carry-over from other donors' samples.

For the CDR3, the DNA is TGTGCCAGCAGTGAATTTGATAAGAGGGACAGGGTGTACTTC. It codes for CASSEFDKRDRVYF. The chain combines TRBV25-1 with TRBJ2-7, with TRBD1 matching 9 bases. The ends lost 1 base at V and 12 bases at J; junction bases unmatched: 10. The V gene's germline CDR1 is MGHDK and CDR2 SYGVNS. The CDR3 sequence is 14 residues long.